A selection of T cell receptor beta chains follows, all from one sample in a study of blood T cell repertoires in COVID-19. Libraries were prepared by immunoSEQ multiplex PCR; TCRdb keeps only in-frame clonotypes and omits some of them. The data contain about 33,000 clones, more than 85% of them singletons. Sample: peripheral blood. Receptors originate from a man in his 70s with acute or convalescent COVID-19. Both conserved end residues are part of each CDR3. The D gene is left open where the match is weak. Expanded clones get a size class; other rows say once, few or many, or leave the size out.

d_call: TRBD2
clone_size: NA
v_call: TRBV12-3/TRBV12-4
j_call: TRBJ2-2
cdr3_aa: CASSLRGTGELFF
cdr3_nt: TGTGCCAGCAGTTTGCGGGGGACCGGGGAGCTGTTTTTT

d_call: NA
clone_size: NA
v_call: TRBV6-5
j_call: TRBJ1-1
cdr3_aa: CASSYRGHNTEAFF
cdr3_nt: TGTGCCAGCAGTTATCGGGGACACAACACTGAAGCTTTCTTT

d_call: TRBD2
clone_size: once
v_call: TRBV7-3
j_call: TRBJ2-1
cdr3_aa: CASSLTSGGNFRNEQFF
cdr3_nt: TGTGCCAGCAGCTTAACCTCCGGGGGGAACTTCCGAAATGAGCAGTTCTTC

d_call: TRBD1
clone_size: NA
v_call: TRBV10-3
j_call: TRBJ2-7
cdr3_aa: CAISAGDRVYEQYF
cdr3_nt: TGTGCCATCAGTGCGGGGGACAGGGTTTACGAGCAGTACTTC

d_call: NA
clone_size: NA
v_call: TRBV18
j_call: TRBJ1-1
cdr3_aa: CASSPRQLNTEAFF
cdr3_nt: TGTGCCAGCTCACCAAGACAGTTGAACACTGAAGCTTTCTTT

d_call: NA
clone_size: NA
v_call: TRBV28
j_call: TRBJ1-2
cdr3_aa: CASSLGWQEASYGYTF
cdr3_nt: TGTGCCAGCAGTTTAGGGTGGCAAGAGGCTAGCTATGGCTACACCTTC

d_call: TRBD2
clone_size: NA
v_call: TRBV18
j_call: TRBJ2-1
cdr3_aa: CASSPTGGYNEQFF
cdr3_nt: TGTGCCAGCTCTCCGACGGGAGGTTACAATGAGCAGTTCTTC

d_call: NA
clone_size: NA
v_call: TRBV28
j_call: TRBJ2-7
cdr3_aa: CASQGNSYEQYF
cdr3_nt: TGTGCCAGTCAGGGTAATAGCTACGAGCAGTACTTC

d_call: TRBD2
clone_size: NA
v_call: TRBV5-1
j_call: TRBJ2-7
cdr3_aa: CASSLLAGGLPYEQYF
cdr3_nt: TGCGCCAGCAGCTTGTTAGCGGGAGGGTTACCCTACGAGCAGTACTTC

d_call: NA
clone_size: NA
v_call: TRBV5-6
j_call: TRBJ2-2
cdr3_aa: CASSIDRFQNTGELFF
cdr3_nt: TGTGCCAGCAGCATAGACAGATTTCAGAACACCGGGGAGCTGTTTTTT

d_call: NA
clone_size: NA
v_call: TRBV6-5
j_call: TRBJ1-1
cdr3_aa: CASRPRLQGAEAFF
cdr3_nt: TGTGCCAGCAGACCTCGCCTACAGGGAGCTGAAGCTTTCTTT

d_call: NA
clone_size: NA
v_call: TRBV7-9
j_call: TRBJ1-5
cdr3_aa: CASSWQGIPHQPQHF
cdr3_nt: TGTGCCAGCAGCTGGCAGGGGATCCCTCATCAGCCCCAGCATTTT

d_call: NA
clone_size: NA
v_call: TRBV6-2/TRBV6-3
j_call: TRBJ1-5
cdr3_aa: CASSSGNQPQHF
cdr3_nt: TGTGCCAGCAGTTCCGGCAATCAGCCCCAGCATTTT

d_call: TRBD2
clone_size: NA
v_call: TRBV7-3
j_call: TRBJ2-7
cdr3_aa: CASSLSSSGYEQYF
cdr3_nt: TGTGCCAGCAGCTTAAGTTCTAGCGGGTACGAGCAGTACTTC

d_call: TRBD1
clone_size: NA
v_call: TRBV18
j_call: TRBJ1-1
cdr3_aa: CASSPGQAENTEAFF
cdr3_nt: TGTGCCAGCTCACCGGGACAGGCGGAGAACACTGAAGCTTTCTTT

d_call: NA
clone_size: NA
v_call: TRBV7-3
j_call: TRBJ2-5
cdr3_aa: CASSSRGRGETQYF
cdr3_nt: TGTGCCAGCAGCTCTAGGGGGCGGGGCGAGACCCAGTACTTC

d_call: TRBD2
clone_size: NA
v_call: TRBV7-2
j_call: TRBJ2-1
cdr3_aa: CASRSGLAGVYNEQFF
cdr3_nt: TGTGCCAGCAGGTCGGGACTAGCGGGAGTCTACAATGAGCAGTTCTTC

d_call: NA
clone_size: once
v_call: TRBV27
j_call: TRBJ2-7
cdr3_aa: CASSPPGSMREQYF
cdr3_nt: TGTGCCAGCAGCCCCCCCGGGAGTATGAGGGAGCAGTACTTC

d_call: TRBD2
clone_size: NA
v_call: TRBV15
j_call: TRBJ2-7
cdr3_aa: CATSGPTSGYYEQYF
cdr3_nt: TGTGCCACCAGCGGGCCGACTAGCGGTTACTACGAGCAGTACTTC

d_call: NA
clone_size: NA
v_call: TRBV12-2
j_call: TRBJ2-7
cdr3_aa: CASRLAKMDRGLTYEQYF
cdr3_nt: TGTGCAAGTCGCTTAGCGAAGATGGACAGGGGGCTCACCTACGAGCAGTACTTC

d_call: TRBD2
clone_size: NA
v_call: TRBV11-2
j_call: TRBJ2-1
cdr3_aa: CASTLADYNEQFF
cdr3_nt: TGTGCCAGCACCCTAGCGGACTACAATGAGCAGTTCTTC

d_call: TRBD1
clone_size: few
v_call: TRBV27
j_call: TRBJ1-5
cdr3_aa: CASRKLNRGEVSGSNQPQHF
cdr3_nt: TGTGCCAGCAGGAAACTCAACAGGGGCGAAGTTTCGGGTAGCAATCAGCCCCAGCATTTT

d_call: TRBD1
clone_size: NA
v_call: TRBV19
j_call: TRBJ1-1
cdr3_aa: CASSIIGQGNTEAFF
cdr3_nt: TGTGCCAGTAGTATTATAGGACAGGGGAACACTGAAGCTTTCTTT

d_call: NA
clone_size: NA
v_call: TRBV6-5
j_call: TRBJ2-5
cdr3_aa: CASNRDHSQETQYF
cdr3_nt: TGTGCCAGCAACCGGGATCATTCTCAAGAGACCCAGTACTTC

d_call: TRBD1
clone_size: NA
v_call: TRBV6-5
j_call: TRBJ1-1
cdr3_aa: CASSTTGVLVAFF
cdr3_nt: TGTGCCAGCAGTACCACAGGGGTTCTGGTAGCTTTCTTT

d_call: TRBD1
clone_size: NA
v_call: TRBV5-4
j_call: TRBJ1-1
cdr3_aa: CASSWAVTGADSEAFF
cdr3_nt: TGTGCCAGCAGCTGGGCGGTAACAGGGGCCGATTCTGAAGCTTTCTTT

d_call: NA
clone_size: once
v_call: TRBV3-1/TRBV3-2
j_call: TRBJ2-5
cdr3_aa: CASSQGGGWETQYF
cdr3_nt: TGTGCCAGCAGCCAAGGAGGGGGATGGGAGACCCAGTACTTC

d_call: NA
clone_size: NA
v_call: TRBV19
j_call: TRBJ2-1
cdr3_aa: CATTLSSVYSSYNEQFF
cdr3_nt: TGTGCCACCACCCTTTCTAGCGTTTACAGCTCCTACAATGAGCAGTTCTTC

d_call: NA
clone_size: NA
v_call: TRBV2
j_call: TRBJ2-7
cdr3_aa: CASSSGDSYEQYF
cdr3_nt: TGTGCCAGCAGTTCAGGGGACTCCTACGAGCAGTACTTC

d_call: NA
clone_size: few
v_call: TRBV28
j_call: TRBJ2-3
cdr3_aa: CASRNAGNTDTQYF
cdr3_nt: TGTGCCAGCAGGAATGCCGGGAATACAGATACGCAGTATTTT

d_call: NA
clone_size: NA
v_call: TRBV5-1
j_call: TRBJ1-3
cdr3_aa: CASSSSGKGSGNTIYF
cdr3_nt: TGCGCCAGCAGCTCCTCGGGGAAGGGCTCTGGAAACACCATATATTTT

d_call: NA
clone_size: NA
v_call: TRBV2
j_call: TRBJ2-1
cdr3_aa: CASRPGQSSYNEQFF
cdr3_nt: TGTGCCAGCAGACCTGGACAGAGCTCCTACAATGAGCAGTTCTTC

d_call: NA
clone_size: NA
v_call: TRBV5-1
j_call: TRBJ1-2
cdr3_aa: CASSLSPGILVGYGYTF
cdr3_nt: TGCGCCAGCAGCTTGTCCCCAGGGATCCTCGTAGGGTATGGCTACACCTTC

d_call: NA
clone_size: NA
v_call: TRBV5-1
j_call: TRBJ1-4
cdr3_aa: CASSEYRDKDEKLFF
cdr3_nt: TGCGCCAGCAGCGAGTACCGGGACAAAGATGAAAAACTGTTTTTT

d_call: NA
clone_size: NA
v_call: TRBV29-1
j_call: TRBJ2-7
cdr3_aa: CSVERGTGSYEQYF
cdr3_nt: TGCAGCGTTGAAAGAGGAACAGGGTCCTACGAGCAGTACTTC

d_call: NA
clone_size: NA
v_call: TRBV20-1
j_call: TRBJ2-1
cdr3_aa: CSAREPNEQFF
cdr3_nt: TGCAGTGCCCGCGAACCGAATGAGCAGTTCTTC

d_call: TRBD1
clone_size: NA
v_call: TRBV19
j_call: TRBJ2-5
cdr3_aa: CASSFQAAGGQETQYF
cdr3_nt: TGTGCCAGTAGTTTCCAGGCGGCAGGGGGTCAAGAGACCCAGTACTTC

d_call: NA
clone_size: NA
v_call: TRBV10-3
j_call: TRBJ2-1
cdr3_aa: CAISESDWTADEQFF
cdr3_nt: TGTGCCATCAGTGAGTCGGACTGGACCGCGGATGAGCAGTTCTTC